This T cell receptor beta chain was captured by sequencing in a study of cytomegalovirus exposure and HLA in healthy donors. About the research overall: Unique TCR beta sequences numbering some 120 million came from around 180 million T cells in an earlier analysis.

The PCR was carried out with 60 Vbeta primers and 13 Jbeta primers. The data were produced by immunoSEQ multiplex PCR, yet TCRdb's version contains in-frame clones alone and is incomplete. The sample yields 200,000 to 250,000 clones, 85% seen once. The CDR3 extends over 12 amino acids. Looked up from germline, CDR1 is SGHAT and CDR2 is FQDESV (reference sequence). Deletions cut 5 bases from V and 8 bases from J, with 13 bases between. General study points: The study carried out a later analysis of TCR beta sequences. It associated some 17,000 of them with specific HLA alleles at a false discovery rate of 0.05. Among CMV-associated TCR beta chains, most appeared HLA-restricted in a later analysis. The study flagged roughly 160 TCR beta chains as cytomegalovirus-associated.

Comment on this clone: The antigen is not known.

The rearrangement joins TRBV11-1 to TRBJ2-7; D might be TRBD1 (6 bases). The TCR was taken from a human donor in good health. The source material was PBMCs. As DNA, the CDR3 is TGTGCCAGCAGCCCACCAGGACAGCAGCAGTACTTC. Translated, it gives CASSPPGQQQYF.